The clone carrying this TCR beta chain was detected only once. The data belong to a study of technical replicates of blood from several donors. V was trimmed by 2 bases and J by 2 bases, leaving 6 bases between them. The CDR3 is made up of 12 amino acids. Per the germline V gene, CDR1 is GTSNPN and CDR2 is SVGIG (reference sequence). Generated by immunoSEQ multiplex PCR, the TCRdb table keeps only in-frame clones and is missing some. The sample includes around 61,000 clones, approximately 97% seen only once; the top ten take approximately 0.19%. Source material: T cells isolated from PBMCs. The receptor was isolated from a human donor in good health. This chain links TRBV30 with TRBJ2-5; D ambiguous. In nucleotides, the CDR3 is TGTGCCTGGAGTTTCAGTCAAGAGACCCAGTACTTC. It codes for CAWSFSQETQYF. The whole variable domain, filled in from reference TRBV30 and TRBJ2-5, reads SQTIHQWPATLVQPVGSPLSLECTVEGTSNPNLYWYRQAAGRGLQLLFYSVGIGQISSEVPQNLSASRPQDRQFILSSKKLLLSDSGFYLCAWSFSQETQYFGPGTRLLVL.